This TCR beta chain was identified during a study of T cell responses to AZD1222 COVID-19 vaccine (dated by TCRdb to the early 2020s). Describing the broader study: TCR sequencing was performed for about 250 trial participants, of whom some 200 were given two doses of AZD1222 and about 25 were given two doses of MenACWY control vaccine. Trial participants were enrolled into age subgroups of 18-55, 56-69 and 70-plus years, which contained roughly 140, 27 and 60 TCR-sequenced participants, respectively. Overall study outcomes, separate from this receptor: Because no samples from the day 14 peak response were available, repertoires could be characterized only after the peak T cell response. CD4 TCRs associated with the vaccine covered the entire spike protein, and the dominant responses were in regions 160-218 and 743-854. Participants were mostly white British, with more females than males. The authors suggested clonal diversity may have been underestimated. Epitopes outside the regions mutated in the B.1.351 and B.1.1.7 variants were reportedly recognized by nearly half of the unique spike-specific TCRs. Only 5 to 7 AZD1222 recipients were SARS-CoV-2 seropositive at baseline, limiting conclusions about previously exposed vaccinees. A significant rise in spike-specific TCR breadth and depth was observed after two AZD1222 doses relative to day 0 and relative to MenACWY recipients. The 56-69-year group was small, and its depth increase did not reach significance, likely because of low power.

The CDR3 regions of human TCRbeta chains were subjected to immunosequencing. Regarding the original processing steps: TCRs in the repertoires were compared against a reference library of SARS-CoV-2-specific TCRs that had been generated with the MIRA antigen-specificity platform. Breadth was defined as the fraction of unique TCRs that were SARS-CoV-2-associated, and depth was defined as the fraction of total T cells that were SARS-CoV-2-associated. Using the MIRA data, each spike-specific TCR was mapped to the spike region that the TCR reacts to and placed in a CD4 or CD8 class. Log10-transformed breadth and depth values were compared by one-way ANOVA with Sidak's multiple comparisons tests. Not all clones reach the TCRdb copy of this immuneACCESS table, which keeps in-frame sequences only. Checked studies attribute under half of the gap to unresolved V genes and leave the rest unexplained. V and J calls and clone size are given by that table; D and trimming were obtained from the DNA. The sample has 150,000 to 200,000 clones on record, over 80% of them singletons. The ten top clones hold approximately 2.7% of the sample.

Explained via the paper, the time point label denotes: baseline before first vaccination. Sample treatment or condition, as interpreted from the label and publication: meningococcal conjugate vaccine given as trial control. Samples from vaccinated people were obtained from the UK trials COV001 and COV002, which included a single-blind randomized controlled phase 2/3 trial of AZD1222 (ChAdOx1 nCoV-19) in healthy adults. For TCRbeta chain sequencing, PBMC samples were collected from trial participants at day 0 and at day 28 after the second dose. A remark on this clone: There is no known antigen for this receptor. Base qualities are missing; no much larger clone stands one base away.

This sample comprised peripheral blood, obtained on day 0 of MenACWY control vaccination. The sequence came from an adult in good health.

The CDR3 has the sequence CASSFSGNSPLHF. The sequenced DNA is TGTGCCAGCAGTTTTAGCGGGAATTCACCCCTCCACTTT. The chain links TRBV6-5 with TRBJ1-6; the D segment cannot be called with confidence. V is cut by 4 bases and J by 7 bases, and the space between the germline ends is 8 bases. CDR1 and CDR2 were assigned from the germline V gene as MNHEY and SVGAGI. The CDR3 measures 13 amino acids from cysteine to phenylalanine. Of all the DNA, just the CDR3 is kept, 39 bases in frame from base 1.